This entry concerns a single TCR beta chain. Its antigen remains unknown. Time point noted: week 47, end of study. In the vaccine, a single dose held 300 ug of the mutant IDH1 20-mer peptide, along with topical imiquimod. The germline V gene has CDR1 SGHNT and CDR2 YYREEE (reference sequence). The V and J ends lost 4 bases and 4 bases, in that order; junction bases with no gene match: 8. The CDR3 spans 15 residues. The data belong to a study of a mutant IDH1 vaccine in newly diagnosed glioma. Background on the study: Most patients had received both radiotherapy and temozolomide, the prior options being radiotherapy, temozolomide, or both.

Produced via immunoSEQ multiplex PCR; TCRdb's table is partial and in-frame only. This sample has about 50,000 clones, with around three quarters found just once. The source material was PBMCs, sampled from a glioma patient whose treatment included an IDH1 peptide vaccine. The J gene is TRBJ2-1, the V gene TRBV5-4; TRBD1 agrees at 7 bases. The source of this sequence is a man between 50 and 59 years old with glioma. The CDR3 DNA reads as TGTGCCAGCAGCCCCAGGGGACAGCCGTACAATGAGCAGTTCTTC. Encoded protein: CASSPRGQPYNEQFF.